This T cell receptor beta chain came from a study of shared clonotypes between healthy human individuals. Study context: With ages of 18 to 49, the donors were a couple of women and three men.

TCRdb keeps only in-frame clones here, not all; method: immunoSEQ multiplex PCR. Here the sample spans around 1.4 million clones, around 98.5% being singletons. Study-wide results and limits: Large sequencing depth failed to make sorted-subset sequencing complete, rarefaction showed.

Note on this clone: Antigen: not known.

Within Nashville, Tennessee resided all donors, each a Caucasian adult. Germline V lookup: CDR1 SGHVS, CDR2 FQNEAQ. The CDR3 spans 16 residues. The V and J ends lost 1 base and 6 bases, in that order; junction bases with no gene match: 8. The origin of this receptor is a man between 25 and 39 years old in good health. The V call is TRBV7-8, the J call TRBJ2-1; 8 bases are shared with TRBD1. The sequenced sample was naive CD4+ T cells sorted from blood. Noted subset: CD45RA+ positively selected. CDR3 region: CASSLVRTGRGNEQFF. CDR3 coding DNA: TGTGCCAGCAGCTTAGTCCGGACAGGGAGAGGCAATGAGCAGTTCTTC.